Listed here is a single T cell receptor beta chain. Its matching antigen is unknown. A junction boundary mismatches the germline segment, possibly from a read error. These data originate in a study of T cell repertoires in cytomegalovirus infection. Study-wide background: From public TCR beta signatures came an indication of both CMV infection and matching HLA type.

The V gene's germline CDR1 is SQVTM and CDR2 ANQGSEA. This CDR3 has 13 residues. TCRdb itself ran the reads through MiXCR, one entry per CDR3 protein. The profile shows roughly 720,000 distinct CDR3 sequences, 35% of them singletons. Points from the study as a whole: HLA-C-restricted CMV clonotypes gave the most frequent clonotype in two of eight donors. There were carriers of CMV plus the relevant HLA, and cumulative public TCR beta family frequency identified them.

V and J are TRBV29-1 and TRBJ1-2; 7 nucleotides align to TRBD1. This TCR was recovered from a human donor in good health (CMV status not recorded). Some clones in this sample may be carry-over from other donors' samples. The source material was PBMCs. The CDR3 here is CSVGSAQGQGYTF. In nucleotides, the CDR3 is TGCAGCGTCGGTTCCGCACAGGGGCAAGGCTACACATTC.